Ten or more counts support the clone carrying this T cell receptor beta chain. Its target is not known. Treg sorting used a CD4+CD25+CD127-/low gate. Study-wide findings and caveats: Larger-cohort validation covered only one TCR beta V-J rearrangement.

Semi-nested PCR with Nested Universal Primer A followed constant-region reverse priming of full-length variable regions. TCRdb passed the 5' RACE reads through MiXCR, listing each CDR3 protein once. This table holds roughly 58,000 distinct CDR3 sequences, less than 25% found once. The sample comprised tumor-infiltrating Tregs sorted from the breast tumor. The receptor was derived from a female donor with breast cancer.

In nucleotides, the CDR3 is TGTGCCACCAGCAGTCCCGGGACAGGGGACGAGCAGTACTTC. Translation gives CATSSPGTGDEQYF. The V call is TRBV15, the J call TRBJ2-7, with 10 bases that match TRBD1. Germline V CDR1 and CDR2: LNHNV, YYDKDF (reference sequence). CDR3 length: 14 residues. Trimming took 3 bases from V and 5 from J; bases not matched to a gene: 4.